One and the same sample provided the 31 T cell receptor beta chains below, sequenced in a study of blood T cell repertoires in COVID-19. The repertoire was sequenced with immunoSEQ multiplex PCR; TCRdb's copy has only in-frame clones and lacks some. The sample lists around 170,000 clones, roughly 88% occurring once. The sequenced sample consisted of PBMCs or T cells enriched from blood (not recorded which). Receptors were obtained from a young woman who had recovered from COVID-19.

This clone was seen only once. The chain carries TRBV3-1 (or the pseudogene TRBV3-2) and TRBJ2-3; 10 positions match TRBD2. Germline CDR1 reads LGHDT; CDR2 reads YNNKEL (reference sequence). This CDR3 is 17 amino acids long. V gave up 4 bases and J gave up 0 bases; unmatched junction bases: 7. CDR3 in amino acids: CASSPKTSGPSTDTQYF. The CDR3 DNA is TGTGCCAGCAGCCCGAAGACTAGCGGGCCGAGCACAGATACGCAGTATTTT.

This sequence joins TRBV6-5 and TRBJ1-2; D uncertain. Trimming pared 0 bases from V and 2 bases from J, leaving 10 bases between. The CDR3 is 15 amino acids. Germline CDR1 and CDR2: MNHEY and SVGAGI. The CDR3, as DNA: TGTGCCAGCAGTTACTCGAGCACCCCCAACTATGGCTACACCTTC. Translation: CASSYSSTPNYGYTF.

This chain links TRBV3-1 (or the pseudogene TRBV3-2) with TRBJ1-4; D call uncertain. This CDR3 region has 15 residues. The ends were cut back, 0 bases at V and 4 bases at J, with 9 bases in the middle. CDR1 is LGHDT and CDR2 is YNNKEL in the germline V gene (reference sequence). The CDR3 loop is CASSQDRGCNEKLFF. CDR3 DNA sequence: TGTGCCAGCAGCCAAGATCGCGGGTGTAATGAAAAACTGTTTTTT.

The V call is TRBV5-6, the J call TRBJ2-2; 16 nucleotides line up with TRBD2. Germline V gene sequence: CDR1 SGHDT, CDR2 YYEEEE. V was pared by 3 bases and J by 4 bases, with 9 bases of the junction left unmatched. The CDR3 length is 19 residues. This chain's CDR3 is CASSSPGLAGGPSTGELFF. Here the CDR3 DNA reads TGTGCCAGCAGCTCGCCGGGACTAGCGGGGGGGCCGTCCACCGGGGAGCTGTTTTTT.

This clone was observed a handful of times. The chain has TRBV28 and TRBJ1-2, with a tentative D call TRBD1 (6 bases). V lost 2 bases and J 2 bases, leaving 9 bases between the germline ends. The CDR3 totals 14 residues. The germline V gene encodes CDR1 MDHEN and CDR2 SYDVKM. The DNA for the CDR3 is TGTGCCAGCAGTTTAACAGGGTCCAACTATGGCTACACCTTC. Protein product: CASSLTGSNYGYTF.

This clone was seen a few times. J is TRBJ1-1 and V is TRBV4-2; D is ambiguous. V was shortened by 1 base and J by 6 bases, with 6 bases between the two germline ends. There are 12 residues in the CDR3. The germline gives CDR1 LGHNA, CDR2 YNFKEQ. The CDR3 sequence: CASSQGEAEAFF. CDR3 sequence (DNA): TGTGCCAGCAGCCAAGGCGAGGCTGAAGCTTTCTTT.

The rearrangement joins TRBV10-3 to TRBJ1-3, with D hard to call. This CDR3 contains 12 residues. Germline CDR1 is ENHRY and CDR2 is SYGVKD. Trimming took off 11 bases at V and 0 bases at J, with 8 bases between the two ends. CDR3 nucleotide sequence: TGTGCCTTCCGGGACTCTGGAAACACCATATATTTT. Translating it yields CAFRDSGNTIYF.

V is TRBV5-1 and J is TRBJ2-6; no clear D gene. V was shortened by 0 bases and J by 0 bases, with 4 bases between the two germline ends. The CDR3 is 15 residues long. Germline CDR1 reads SGHRS; CDR2 reads YFSETQ. CDR3 amino acids: CASSLGGSGANVLTF. The CDR3 DNA follows: TGCGCCAGCAGCTTGGGAGGCTCTGGGGCCAACGTCCTGACTTTC.

The chain recombines TRBV14 with TRBJ1-1; D unclear. Germline V gives CDR1 SGHDN, CDR2 FVKESK. The V end was cut by 3 bases, the J end by 3 bases, with 8 bases between. CDR3 length: 13 residues. The CDR3 loop is CASSHHRDTEAFF. In nucleotides, the CDR3 is TGTGCCAGCAGCCACCACAGAGACACTGAAGCTTTCTTT.

This sequence joins TRBV5-1 and TRBJ1-1, with 9 bases fitting TRBD1. Germline trimming cut 3 bases from V and 5 bases from J; bases unmatched to any gene: 5. The CDR3 is made up of 14 amino acids. The germline CDR1 and CDR2 sequences are SGHRS and YFSETQ. CDR3 sequence: CASSSTGTGTEAFF. In DNA, the CDR3 is TGCGCCAGCAGCTCCACCGGGACAGGGACTGAAGCTTTCTTT.

The V and J genes are TRBV18 and TRBJ2-1; perhaps TRBD1 as D (6 bases). The CDR3 is made up of 13 amino acids. Trimming removed 3 bases at V and 6 bases at J, with 9 bases between. Looked up from germline, CDR1 is KGHSH and CDR2 is LQKENI. The CDR3 bases are TGTGCCAGCTCACCCGGGACACTCAATGAGCAGTTCTTC. This codes for CASSPGTLNEQFF.

This clone came up once. J is TRBJ1-1 and V is TRBV29-1; 8 positions agree with TRBD1. V gave up 8 bases and J gave up 1 base; unmatched junction bases: 6. The CDR3 spans 13 residues. Looked up from germline, CDR1 is SQVTM and CDR2 is ANQGSEA. CDR3 in amino acids: CSYNQGANTEAFF. In nucleotides, the CDR3 is TGCAGCTATAACCAGGGGGCGAACACTGAAGCTTTCTTT.

V usage is TRBV7-8 and J usage is TRBJ2-1; 13 bases fit TRBD2. The CDR3 extends over 16 amino acids. V shed 5 bases, J shed 5 bases, and the junction held 6 bases outside the gene matches. Germline V gives CDR1 SGHVS, CDR2 FQNEAQ. The CDR3 region has the DNA TGTGCCAGCAGCCCGACTAGCGGGAGGCCCAACAATGAGCAGTTCTTC. As protein: CASSPTSGRPNNEQFF.

This clone was detected only a few times. The chain has TRBV6-1 and TRBJ1-5, with a weak D call TRBD1 (5 bases). Trimming took 2 bases from V and 5 from J, leaving 13 bases between them. The CDR3 runs to 15 residues. Germline CDR1 MNHNS, CDR2 SASEGT. CDR3 residues: CASSEQGRGDQPQHF. CDR3 DNA sequence: TGTGCCAGCAGTGAACAGGGTCGGGGGGATCAGCCCCAGCATTTT.

The J gene is TRBJ1-2, the V gene TRBV6-1; D remains ambiguous. The CDR3 loop spans 16 amino acids. Germline V lookup: CDR1 MNHNS, CDR2 SASEGT. The germline V and J ends were trimmed by 0 bases and 3 bases, with 14 bases remaining between them. As DNA, the CDR3 is TGTGCCAGCAGTGAAGCGTCCCAGGCGGGCTACTATGGCTACACCTTC. Protein: CASSEASQAGYYGYTF.

This clone was detected once. V is TRBV5-5 and J is TRBJ2-5; D is possibly TRBD2 (5 bases). V shed 5 bases and J shed 4 bases, with 18 bases lying between them. Germline lookup yields CDR1 SGHKS and CDR2 YYEKEE (reference sequence). The CDR3 is made up of 15 amino acids. The CDR3 nucleotides read TGTGCCAGCAGTAGAACGGGAAACAGACGAGAGACCCAGTACTTC. Amino acids: CASSRTGNRRETQYF. The entire variable domain, with the rest obtained from reference TRBV5-5 and TRBJ2-5, is as follows: DAGVTQSPTHLIKTRGQQVTLRCSPISGHKSVSWYQQVLGQGPQFIFQYYEKEERGRGNFPDRFSARQFPNYSSELNVNALLLGDSALYLCASSRTGNRRETQYFGPGTRLLVL.

The chain couples TRBV7-6 to TRBJ2-1; TRBD2 matches 8 bases. Germline trimming cut 0 bases from V and 4 bases from J; bases unmatched to any gene: 5. Germline-derived CDR1 and CDR2 are SGHVS and FNYEAQ. CDR3 length: 16 amino acids. The CDR3 DNA follows: TGTGCCAGCAGCTTAGCCAGCGGGAGAGGGTACAATGAGCAGTTCTTC. Encoded protein: CASSLASGRGYNEQFF.

The CDR3 region has the DNA TGTGCCTGGAGCACGGGAATCCCGTACGAGCAGTACTTC. It translates to CAWSTGIPYEQYF. The chain carries TRBV30 and TRBJ2-7, with D perhaps TRBD2 (5 bases). Trimming removed 3 bases from V and 4 bases from J, with 13 bases in between. CDR1 GTSNPN and CDR2 SVGIG come from the germline V gene (reference sequence). The CDR3 totals 13 residues.

The chain joins TRBV11-3 to TRBJ1-5; TRBD1 is a possible D gene (6 bases). Trimming shortened V by 2 bases and J by 4 bases, and 27 bases separated the two germline ends. Germline V gene data show CDR1 as SGHNT and CDR2 as YENEEA. This CDR3 has 20 amino acids. The CDR3 DNA sequence: TGTGCCAGCAGCTTACTTCCTAAAACAGGGAACTTGTGCAAGAATCAGCCCCAGCATTTT. Its protein is CASSLLPKTGNLCKNQPQHF.

The CDR3 here is CASSQAALSGQGAPQYF. As DNA, the CDR3 is TGCGCCAGCAGCCAAGCCGCTTTGAGTGGGCAGGGGGCGCCGCAGTACTTC. The chain has TRBV4-1 and TRBJ2-7; 8 nucleotides agree with TRBD1. J gave up 9 bases and V 1 base, and 17 bases lay outside the gene matches. The length of the CDR3 is 17 residues. Germline V gene lookup returns CDR1 MGHRA and CDR2 YSYEKL.

V is TRBV10-1 and J is TRBJ2-1; 7 bases fit TRBD2. The CDR3 covers 15 residues. The J segment lost 8 bases and the V segment lost 11 bases, leaving 18 bases of the junction unmatched. CDR1 is WNHNN, CDR2 SYGVQD, per germline (reference sequence). CDR3 coding DNA: TGCGCCCAGGTCGTTATACTAGCGCCCTTATATGAGCAGTTCTTC. Protein sequence: CAQVVILAPLYEQFF.

This chain joins TRBV28 and TRBJ1-5; 7 nucleotides align to TRBD1. CDR3 length: 14 amino acids. V was clipped by 6 bases and J by 5 bases; unmatched bases: 7. CDR1 and CDR2 (germline): MDHEN, SYDVKM. CDR3 residues: CASSLQGLYQPQHF. CDR3 sequence (DNA): TGTGCCAGCAGCCTACAGGGGTTGTATCAGCCCCAGCATTTT.

The J gene is TRBJ2-1, the V gene TRBV25-1; 12 positions match TRBD2. V was clipped by 4 bases and J by 6 bases; unmatched bases: 7. The CDR3 is made up of 16 amino acids. CDR1 is MGHDK and CDR2 is SYGVNS in the germline V gene. The DNA for the CDR3 is TGTGCCAGCAGTGGGACTAGCGGGATTCCCTTCAATGAGCAGTTCTTC. This encodes CASSGTSGIPFNEQFF.

A single count supports this clone. The gene calls are TRBV25-1 and TRBJ1-6, with TRBD1 as a possible D gene (6 bases). The CDR3 is 16 amino acids. Germline V gives CDR1 MGHDK, CDR2 SYGVNS. Trimming took off 6 bases at V and 0 bases at J, with 12 bases between the two ends. In nucleotides, the CDR3 is TGTGCCAGCAGACAGGGACTAAGCTCCTATAATTCACCCCTCCACTTT. It yields the protein CASRQGLSSYNSPLHF.

V and J are TRBV11-3 and TRBJ1-2; no reliable D call. This CDR3 contains 12 residues. V shed 5 bases and J shed 4 bases, with 8 bases lying between them. Germline CDR1 reads SGHNT; CDR2 reads YENEEA. The CDR3 region has the DNA TGTGCCAGCAGCGATGCAGGCTATGGCTACACCTTC. Protein sequence: CASSDAGYGYTF.

V gene TRBV19 combines with J gene TRBJ2-7; 7 nucleotides match TRBD1. The CDR3 is made up of 17 amino acids. Germline loops: CDR1 LNHDA, CDR2 SQIVND (reference sequence). The trim removed 4 bases at V and 3 bases at J, leaving 15 bases unmatched. CDR3 nucleotides: TGTGCCAGTAGTAGCAGTTTTTGGACAGGCGAGTTCTACGAGCAGTACTTC. It translates to CASSSSFWTGEFYEQYF.

This chain joins TRBV7-8 and TRBJ1-4; tentative D call: TRBD1 (5 bases). Germline assignment: CDR1 SGHVS and CDR2 FQNEAQ. The CDR3 has 13 amino acids. Trimming stripped 5 bases from V and 13 bases from J, with 17 bases between. The CDR3 DNA sequence: TGTGCCAGCAGCCTCCCCAGGTTAGACAGACTGTTTTTT. Its protein product is CASSLPRLDRLFF.

V gene TRBV9 combines with J gene TRBJ1-3; 8 bases line up with TRBD1. J lost 2 bases, V lost 0 bases, and 1 base had no gene match. The germline gives CDR1 SGDLS, CDR2 YYNGEE. The CDR3 is 15 amino acids. The CDR3 spells CASSVAQGAGNTIYF. The DNA of the CDR3 is TGTGCCAGCAGCGTAGCACAGGGGGCTGGAAACACCATATATTTT.

CDR3 sequence: CASSRAGSSGNTIYF. CDR3 nucleotides: TGTGCCAGCAGCCGTGCGGGGAGTTCCGGAAACACCATATATTTT. This sequence joins TRBV5-4 and TRBJ1-3, with D unclear. The V gene lost 4 bases and the J gene lost 4 bases, with 15 bases spanning the gap. CDR3 size: 15 residues. Germline V CDR1 and CDR2: SGHNT, YYREEE (reference sequence). Full variable domain (missing parts from reference TRBV5-4 and TRBJ1-3): ETGVTQSPTHLIKTRGQQVTLRCSSQSGHNTVSWYQQALGQGPQFIFQYYREEENGRGNFPPRFSGLQFPNYSSELNVNALELDDSALYLCASSRAGSSGNTIYFGEGSWLTVV.

The rearrangement uses TRBV6-5 and TRBJ2-1; the D gene is possibly TRBD2 (5 bases). This CDR3 has 12 amino acids. Per the germline V gene, CDR1 is MNHEY and CDR2 is SVGAGI. Trimming took off 6 bases at V and 6 bases at J, with 9 bases between the two ends. The CDR3: CASSRGFNEQFF. In DNA form, the CDR3 reads TGTGCCAGCAGCCGGGGTTTCAATGAGCAGTTCTTC.

The chain combines TRBV5-4 with TRBJ1-2; D remains unclear. This CDR3 spans 14 amino acids. Germline values: CDR1 SGHNT, CDR2 YYREEE (reference sequence). V was shortened by 4 bases and J by 2 bases, with 12 bases between the two germline ends. The DNA of the CDR3 is TGTGCCAGCAGCCTAGAGACGAAGAACTATGGCTACACCTTC. Protein sequence: CASSLETKNYGYTF.